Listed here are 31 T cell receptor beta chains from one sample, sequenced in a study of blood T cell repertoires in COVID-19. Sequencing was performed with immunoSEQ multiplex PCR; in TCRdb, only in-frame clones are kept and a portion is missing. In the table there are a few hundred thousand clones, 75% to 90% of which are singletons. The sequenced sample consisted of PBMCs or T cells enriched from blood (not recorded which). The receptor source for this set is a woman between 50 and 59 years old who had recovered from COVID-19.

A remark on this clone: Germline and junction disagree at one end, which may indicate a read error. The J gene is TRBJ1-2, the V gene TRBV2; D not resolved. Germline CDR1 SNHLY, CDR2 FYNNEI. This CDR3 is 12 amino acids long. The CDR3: CASIEQSYGYTF. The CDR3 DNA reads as TGTGCCAGCATTGAACAGTCCTATGGCTACACCTTC.

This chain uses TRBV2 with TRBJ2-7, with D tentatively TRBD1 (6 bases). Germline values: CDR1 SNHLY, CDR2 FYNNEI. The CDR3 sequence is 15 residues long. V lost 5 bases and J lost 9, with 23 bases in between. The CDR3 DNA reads TGTGCCAGCAGTCCTCAGGGGAGAACCGGTTTTGGGCAGTACTTC. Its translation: CASSPQGRTGFGQYF.

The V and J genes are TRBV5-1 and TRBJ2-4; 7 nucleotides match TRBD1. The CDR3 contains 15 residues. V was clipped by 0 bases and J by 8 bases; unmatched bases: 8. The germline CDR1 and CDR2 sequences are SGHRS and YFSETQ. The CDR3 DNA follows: TGCGCCAGCAGCTTGGACAGGGGAAGATGGGACATTCAGTACTTC. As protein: CASSLDRGRWDIQYF.

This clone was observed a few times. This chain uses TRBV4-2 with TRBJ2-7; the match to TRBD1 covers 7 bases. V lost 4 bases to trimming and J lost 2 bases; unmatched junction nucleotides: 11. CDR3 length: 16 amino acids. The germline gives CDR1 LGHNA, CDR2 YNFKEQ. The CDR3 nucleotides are TGTGCCAGCAGCCCAGGGAGACAGGGATGGCCCTACGAGCAGTACTTC. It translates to CASSPGRQGWPYEQYF.

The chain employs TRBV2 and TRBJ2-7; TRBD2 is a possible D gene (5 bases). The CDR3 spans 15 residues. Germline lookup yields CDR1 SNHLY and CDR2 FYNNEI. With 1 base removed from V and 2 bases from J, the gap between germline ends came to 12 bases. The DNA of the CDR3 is TGTGCCAGCAGTGAAGGTTCTAGCCAGACCTACGAGCAGTACTTC. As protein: CASSEGSSQTYEQYF.

The CDR3 spells CASTEGGGGETQYF. The CDR3 DNA reads TGTGCCAGCACCGAAGGGGGGGGAGGAGAGACCCAGTACTTC. V is TRBV9 and J is TRBJ2-5; D is possibly TRBD2 (7 bases). V shed 6 bases and J shed 4 bases, with 16 bases lying between them. Germline-derived CDR1 and CDR2 are SGDLS and YYNGEE. The CDR3 has 14 residues.

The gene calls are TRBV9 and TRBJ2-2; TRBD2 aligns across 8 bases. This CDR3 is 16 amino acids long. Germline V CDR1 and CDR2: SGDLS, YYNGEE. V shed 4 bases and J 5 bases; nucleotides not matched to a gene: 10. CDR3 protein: CASSTRLIAGTGELFF. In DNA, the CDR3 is TGTGCCAGCAGCACACGATTGATAGCGGGAACCGGGGAGCTGTTTTTT.

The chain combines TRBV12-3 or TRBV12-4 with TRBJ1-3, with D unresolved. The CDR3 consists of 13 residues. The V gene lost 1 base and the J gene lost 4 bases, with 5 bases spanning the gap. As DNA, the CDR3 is TGTGCCAGCAGTTTAGTCGCGGGAAACACCATATATTTT. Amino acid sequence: CASSLVAGNTIYF.

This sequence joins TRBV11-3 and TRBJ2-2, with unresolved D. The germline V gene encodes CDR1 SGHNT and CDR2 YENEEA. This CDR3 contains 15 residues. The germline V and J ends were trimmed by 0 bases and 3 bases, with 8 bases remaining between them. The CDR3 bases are TGTGCCAGCAGCTTAGATACGGCGGACACCGGGGAGCTGTTTTTT. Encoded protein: CASSLDTADTGELFF.

CDR3 DNA: TGCGCCAGCAGCGACGGGACAGGGTCCTACGAGCAGTACTTC. Amino acid sequence: CASSDGTGSYEQYF. This chain links TRBV5-1 with TRBJ2-7; 9 nucleotides align to TRBD1. V shed 4 bases, J shed 1 base, and the junction held 3 bases outside the gene matches. CDR1 is SGHRS and CDR2 is YFSETQ in the germline V gene. The CDR3 has 14 residues. Variable domain in full (rest from reference TRBV5-1 and TRBJ2-7): KAGVTQTPRYLIKTRGQQVTLSCSPISGHRSVSWYQQTPGQGLQFLFEYFSETQRNKGNFPGRFSGRQFSNSRSEMNVSTLELGDSALYLCASSDGTGSYEQYFGPGTRLTVT.

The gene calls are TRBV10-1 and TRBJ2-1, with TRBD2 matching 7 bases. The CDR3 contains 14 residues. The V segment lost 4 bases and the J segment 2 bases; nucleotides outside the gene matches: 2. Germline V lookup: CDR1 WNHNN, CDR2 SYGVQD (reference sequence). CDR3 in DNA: TGCGCCAGCAGTGGTGGGACTACCTACAATGAGCAGTTCTTC. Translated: CASSGGTTYNEQFF.

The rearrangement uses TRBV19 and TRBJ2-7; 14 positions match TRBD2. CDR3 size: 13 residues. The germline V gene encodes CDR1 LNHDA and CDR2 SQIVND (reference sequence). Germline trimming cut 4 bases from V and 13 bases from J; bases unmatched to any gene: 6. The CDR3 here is CASSTGLAGVNYF. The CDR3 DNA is TGTGCCAGTAGTACGGGACTAGCGGGAGTAAATTACTTC.

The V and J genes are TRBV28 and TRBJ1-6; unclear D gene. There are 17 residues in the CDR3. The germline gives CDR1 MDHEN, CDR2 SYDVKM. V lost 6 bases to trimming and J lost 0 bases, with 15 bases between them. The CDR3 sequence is CASRDDKISSYNSPLHF. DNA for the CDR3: TGTGCCAGCAGAGATGACAAGATCAGCTCCTATAATTCACCCCTCCACTTT.

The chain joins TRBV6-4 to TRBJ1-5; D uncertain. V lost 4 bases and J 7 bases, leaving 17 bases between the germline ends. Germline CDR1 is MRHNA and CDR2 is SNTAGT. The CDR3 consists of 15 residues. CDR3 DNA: TGTGCCAGCAGTGCTAAGATCCCGTGCCAACAGCCCCAGCATTTT. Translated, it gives CASSAKIPCQQPQHF.

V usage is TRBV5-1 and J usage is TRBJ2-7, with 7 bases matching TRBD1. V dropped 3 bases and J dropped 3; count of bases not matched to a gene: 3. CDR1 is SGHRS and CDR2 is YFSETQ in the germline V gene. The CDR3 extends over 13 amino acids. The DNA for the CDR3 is TGCGCCAGCAGCTGGGACAGATTCTACGAGCAGTACTTC. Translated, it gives CASSWDRFYEQYF.

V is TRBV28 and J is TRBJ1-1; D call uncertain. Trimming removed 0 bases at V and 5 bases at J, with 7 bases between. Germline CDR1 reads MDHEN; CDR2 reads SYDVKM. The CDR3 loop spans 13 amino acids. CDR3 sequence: CASSLWRVTEAFF. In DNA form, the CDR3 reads TGTGCCAGCAGTTTATGGAGGGTTACTGAAGCTTTCTTT.

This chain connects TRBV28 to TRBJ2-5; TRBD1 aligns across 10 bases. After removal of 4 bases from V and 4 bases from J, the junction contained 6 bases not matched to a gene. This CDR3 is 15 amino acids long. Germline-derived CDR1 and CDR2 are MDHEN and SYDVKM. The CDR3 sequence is CASSSPGQGVETQYF. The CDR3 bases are TGTGCCAGCAGTTCGCCAGGACAGGGGGTAGAGACCCAGTACTTC.

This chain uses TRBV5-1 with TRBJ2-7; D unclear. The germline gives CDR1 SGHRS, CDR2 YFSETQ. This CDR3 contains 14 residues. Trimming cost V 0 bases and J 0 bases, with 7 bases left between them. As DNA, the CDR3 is TGCGCCAGCAGCTTGGAACAGAGCTCCTACGAGCAGTACTTC. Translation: CASSLEQSSYEQYF.

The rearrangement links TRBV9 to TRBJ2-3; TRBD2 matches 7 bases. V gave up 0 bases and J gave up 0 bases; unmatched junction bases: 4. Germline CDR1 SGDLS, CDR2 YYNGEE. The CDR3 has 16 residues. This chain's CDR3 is CASSVGGGASTDTQYF. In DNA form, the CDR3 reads TGTGCCAGCAGCGTAGGGGGGGGAGCTAGCACAGATACGCAGTATTTT.

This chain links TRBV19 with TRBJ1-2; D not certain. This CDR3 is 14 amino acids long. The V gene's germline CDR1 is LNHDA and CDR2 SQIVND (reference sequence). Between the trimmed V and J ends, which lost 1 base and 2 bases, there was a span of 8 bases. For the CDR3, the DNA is TGTGCCAGTAGTATAGGCTTCAGGAACTATGGCTACACCTTC. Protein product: CASSIGFRNYGYTF.

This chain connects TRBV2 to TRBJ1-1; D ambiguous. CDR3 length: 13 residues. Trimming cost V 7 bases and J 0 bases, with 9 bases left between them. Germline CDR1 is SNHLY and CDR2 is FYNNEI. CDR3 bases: TGTGCCAGCACGGGTCAGATGAACACTGAAGCTTTCTTT. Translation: CASTGQMNTEAFF. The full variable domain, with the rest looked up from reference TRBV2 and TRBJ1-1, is EPEVTQTPSHQVTQMGQEVILRCVPISNHLYFYWYRQILGQKVEFLVSFYNNEISEKSEIFDDQFSVERPDGSNFTLKIRSTKLEDSAMYFCASTGQMNTEAFFGQGTRLTVV.

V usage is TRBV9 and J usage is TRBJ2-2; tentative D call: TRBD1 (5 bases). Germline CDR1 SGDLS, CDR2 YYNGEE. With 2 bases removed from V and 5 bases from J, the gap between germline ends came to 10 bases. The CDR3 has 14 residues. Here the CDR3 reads CASSVRAGTGELFF. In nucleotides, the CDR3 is TGTGCCAGCAGCGTCAGGGCAGGGACCGGGGAGCTGTTTTTT.

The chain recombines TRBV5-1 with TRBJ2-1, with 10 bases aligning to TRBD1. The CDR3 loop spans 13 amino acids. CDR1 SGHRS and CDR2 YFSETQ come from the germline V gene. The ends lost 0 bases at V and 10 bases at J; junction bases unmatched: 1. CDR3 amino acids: CASSLGDRGEQFF. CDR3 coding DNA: TGCGCCAGCAGCTTGGGGGACAGGGGAGAGCAGTTCTTC.

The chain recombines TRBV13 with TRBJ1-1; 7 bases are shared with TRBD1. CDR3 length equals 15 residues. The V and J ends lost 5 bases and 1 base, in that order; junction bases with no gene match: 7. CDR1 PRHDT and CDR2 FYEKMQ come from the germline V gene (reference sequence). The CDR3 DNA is TGTGCCAGCAGCCCTCGACAGGGACGGAACACTGAAGCTTTCTTT. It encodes CASSPRQGRNTEAFF. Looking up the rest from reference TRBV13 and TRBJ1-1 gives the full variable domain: AAGVIQSPRHLIKEKRETATLKCYPIPRHDTVYWYQQGPGQDPQFLISFYEKMQSDKGSIPDRFSAQQFSDYHSELNMSSLELGDSALYFCASSPRQGRNTEAFFGQGTRLTVV.

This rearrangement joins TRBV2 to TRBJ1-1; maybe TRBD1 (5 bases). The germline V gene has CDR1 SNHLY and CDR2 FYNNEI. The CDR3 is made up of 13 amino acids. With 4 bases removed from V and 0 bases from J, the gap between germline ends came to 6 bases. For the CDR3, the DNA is TGTGCCAGCAGTGGACAGTTGAACACTGAAGCTTTCTTT. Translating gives CASSGQLNTEAFF.

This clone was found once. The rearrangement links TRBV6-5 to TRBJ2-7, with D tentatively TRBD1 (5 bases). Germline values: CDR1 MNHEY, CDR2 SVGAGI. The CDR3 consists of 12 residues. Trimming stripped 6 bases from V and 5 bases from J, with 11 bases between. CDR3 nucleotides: TGTGCCAGCAGCGCCACAGGTAACGAGCAGTACTTC. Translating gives CASSATGNEQYF.

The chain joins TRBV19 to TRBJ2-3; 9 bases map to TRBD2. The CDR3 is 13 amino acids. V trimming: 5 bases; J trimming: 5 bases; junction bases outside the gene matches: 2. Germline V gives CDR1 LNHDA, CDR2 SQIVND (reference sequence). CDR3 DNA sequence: TGTGCCAGTAGTGCGGGAGGGAGAGATACGCAGTATTTT. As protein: CASSAGGRDTQYF.

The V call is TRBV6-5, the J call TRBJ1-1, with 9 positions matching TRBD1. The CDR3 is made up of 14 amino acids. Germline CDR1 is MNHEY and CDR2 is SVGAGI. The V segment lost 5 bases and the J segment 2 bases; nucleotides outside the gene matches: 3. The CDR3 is CASSRQGVNTEAFF. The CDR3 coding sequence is TGTGCCAGCAGTCGACAGGGGGTTAACACTGAAGCTTTCTTT.

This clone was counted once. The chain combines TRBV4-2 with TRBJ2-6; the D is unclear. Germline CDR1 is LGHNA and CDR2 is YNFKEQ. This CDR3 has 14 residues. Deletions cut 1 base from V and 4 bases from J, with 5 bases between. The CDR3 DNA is TGTGCCAGCAGCCAAGGGCTCGGGGCCAACGTCCTGACTTTC. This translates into CASSQGLGANVLTF.

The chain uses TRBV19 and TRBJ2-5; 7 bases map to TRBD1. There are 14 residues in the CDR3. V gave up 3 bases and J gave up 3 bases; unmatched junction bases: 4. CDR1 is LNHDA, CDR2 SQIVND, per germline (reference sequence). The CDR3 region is CASSMTGRKETQYF. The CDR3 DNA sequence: TGTGCCAGTAGTATGACAGGGCGCAAAGAGACCCAGTACTTC.

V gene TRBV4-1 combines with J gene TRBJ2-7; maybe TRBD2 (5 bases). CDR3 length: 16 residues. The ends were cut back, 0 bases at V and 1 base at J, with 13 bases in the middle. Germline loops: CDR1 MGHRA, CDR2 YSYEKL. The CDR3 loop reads CASSQDPRERSYEQYF. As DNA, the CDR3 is TGCGCCAGCAGCCAAGATCCAAGGGAGCGATCCTACGAGCAGTACTTC.